Described below is a single T cell receptor beta chain sequence and its context. This clonotype appeared many times. The antigen this receptor binds is unknown. It has no much larger one-base neighbor in the sample; base qualities were not kept. cDNA synthesis used template-switch 5'RACE with a primer carrying a 10-nucleotide random unique molecular identifier tagging each TCR transcript. Every sequencing run covered 15-18 subjects and yielded more than 160 million TCR-beta sequences. The RNeasy kit was used to extract total RNA. TCR-beta VDJ regions were amplified with primers for the TCR constant region and the 5'RACE anchor, using the KAPA Real-time Library Amplification kit. A first PCR added sample indexes and Illumina adaptors, and a second PCR then raised library yield. After purification with Ampure beads, the TCR product of roughly 650 bp was size-selected on a 2% E-gel SizeSelection system. Library quality was checked on a Bioanalyzer, concentration was measured with Qubit, and libraries were quantified with the Kapa Library Quantification kit before pooling. An Illumina HiSeq 2500 sequenced the libraries paired-end 2 x 150 bp. To increase sequence diversity, roughly 23-30% phiX was spiked into each library pool. In the original analysis: Quality-filtered reads were processed with the UMI-based MiGEC pipeline, and over 75% of raw TCR sequences were removed by the MiGEC pipeline during error correction. VDJ genes were aligned to IMGT germline references, and clonotypes were defined by unique CDR3 amino acid sequence plus V-J genes. Clonal expansion, Shannon diversity and CDR3 relatedness (CalcPairwiseDistances, ClusterSamples) were evaluated with VDJtools, and phylogenetic trees were built with CLCbio workbench. Clones with at least 8 unique UMIs were defined as expanded, with this threshold being based on coefficient-of-variation modelling across technical triplicates. TCRdb passed the public sequencing reads through fastp at Q25 and MiXCR, retaining productive beta sequences. Every entry covers one CDR3 protein and lists the most common genes and DNA from its rows. TCRdb, rather than the study authors, made the V and J calls. The sample data list about 44,000 distinct CDR3 sequences, and around a fifth of these were observed just once. The ten largest clones represent approximately 4.3% of the sample.

The data belong to a study of neurological immune-mediated disorders (dated by TCRdb to between 2019 and 2020). At the level of the whole study: Peripheral blood TCR-beta repertoires from HTLV-I-associated myelopathy (HAM/TSP) patients, multiple sclerosis patients and healthy controls were compared by UMI-based sequencing. To precisely calculate how much the frequency of each individual clone varied, libraries were sequenced in technical triplicate. The cohort was made up of about 68 subjects, consisting of about 15 HAM/TSP patients, 34 multiple sclerosis patients and 20 healthy controls. The approximately 110 TCR-beta libraries covered PBMC samples along with longitudinal samples, technical triplicates, and paired sorted CD4+ and CD8+ T-cell subsets.

In the germline V gene, CDR1 corresponds to SGHRS and CDR2 to YFSETQ. The CDR3 spans 16 residues, from the cysteine through the phenylalanine. The DNA shown is the 48-base CDR3, in frame from base 1. Compared with germline, V lacks 0 bases and J lacks 5 bases; bases without a gene match: 4. Read against the paper, the sample's time point label means: technical triplicate 3. Libraries from unsorted PBMCs were made from 2 million PBMCs kept in RNAlater at -80 degrees C until RNA extraction. Peripheral blood was subjected to Ficoll-Hypaque density gradient centrifugation to isolate PBMCs, which were then cryopreserved in liquid nitrogen. Summary of the overall study and its limitations: No identical CDR3 amino acid sequences were shared among expanded clones across subjects, suggesting private TCR-beta repertoires in all groups. TCR clonal expansion was highest in HAM/TSP patients and lowest in MS patients, with MS patients falling below even healthy controls.

The sequence links TRBV5-1 to TRBJ2-2; 10 central bases correspond to TRBD2. The source of this sequence is a man between 60 and 75 years old with HTLV-1-associated myelopathy (HAM/TSP). Sequenced sample: PBMCs. The CDR3 region: CASSLGTSGLTGELFF. At the DNA level, the sequence is TGCGCCAGCAGCTTGGGGACTAGCGGCCTAACCGGGGAGCTGTTTTTT. With all but the CDR3 taken from the reference TRBV5-1 and TRBJ2-2 genes, the full variable domain is: KAGVTQTPRYLIKTRGQQVTLSCSPISGHRSVSWYQQTPGQGLQFLFEYFSETQRNKGNFPGRFSGRQFSNSRSEMNVSTLELGDSALYLCASSLGTSGLTGELFFGEGSRLTVL.